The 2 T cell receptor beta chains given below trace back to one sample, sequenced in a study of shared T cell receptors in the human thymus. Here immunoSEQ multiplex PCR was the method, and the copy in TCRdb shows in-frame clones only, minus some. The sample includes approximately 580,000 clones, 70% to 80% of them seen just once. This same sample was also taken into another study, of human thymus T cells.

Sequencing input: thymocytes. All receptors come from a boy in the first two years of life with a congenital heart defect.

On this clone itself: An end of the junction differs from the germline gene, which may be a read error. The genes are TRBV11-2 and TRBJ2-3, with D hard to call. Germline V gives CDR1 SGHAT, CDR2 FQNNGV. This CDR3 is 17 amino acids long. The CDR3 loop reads CASTLAQWPAVRDTQYF. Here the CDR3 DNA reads TGTGCCAGCACCTTAGCCCAGTGGCCGGCGGTGAGAGATACGCAGTATTTT.

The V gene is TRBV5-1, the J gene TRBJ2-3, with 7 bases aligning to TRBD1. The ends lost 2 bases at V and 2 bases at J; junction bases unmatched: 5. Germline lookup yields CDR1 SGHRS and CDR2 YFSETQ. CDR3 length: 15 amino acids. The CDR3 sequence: CASSLRDSTTDTQYF. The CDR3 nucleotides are TGCGCCAGCAGCTTACGGGACAGCACCACAGATACGCAGTATTTT.